This T cell receptor beta chain was profiled in a study of CXCR3-negative and CXCR3-positive naive CD8 T cells. TRB cDNA libraries were made by UMI-labeled 5' RACE. TCRdb reprocessed the 5' RACE reads; each CDR3 protein has one entry and no DNA is given. This sample's clone table lists roughly 41,000 distinct CDR3 sequences. This receptor was taken from a human donor in good health. Some clones in this sample may be carry-over from other donors' samples. The sample taken for sequencing was memory CD8+ T cells from blood.

CDR3 protein: CASSLGDSNTEAFF. This sequence joins TRBV12-3 or TRBV12-4 and TRBJ1-1; the TCRdb call, TRBD1, lacks DNA for checking. The CDR3 spans 14 residues.